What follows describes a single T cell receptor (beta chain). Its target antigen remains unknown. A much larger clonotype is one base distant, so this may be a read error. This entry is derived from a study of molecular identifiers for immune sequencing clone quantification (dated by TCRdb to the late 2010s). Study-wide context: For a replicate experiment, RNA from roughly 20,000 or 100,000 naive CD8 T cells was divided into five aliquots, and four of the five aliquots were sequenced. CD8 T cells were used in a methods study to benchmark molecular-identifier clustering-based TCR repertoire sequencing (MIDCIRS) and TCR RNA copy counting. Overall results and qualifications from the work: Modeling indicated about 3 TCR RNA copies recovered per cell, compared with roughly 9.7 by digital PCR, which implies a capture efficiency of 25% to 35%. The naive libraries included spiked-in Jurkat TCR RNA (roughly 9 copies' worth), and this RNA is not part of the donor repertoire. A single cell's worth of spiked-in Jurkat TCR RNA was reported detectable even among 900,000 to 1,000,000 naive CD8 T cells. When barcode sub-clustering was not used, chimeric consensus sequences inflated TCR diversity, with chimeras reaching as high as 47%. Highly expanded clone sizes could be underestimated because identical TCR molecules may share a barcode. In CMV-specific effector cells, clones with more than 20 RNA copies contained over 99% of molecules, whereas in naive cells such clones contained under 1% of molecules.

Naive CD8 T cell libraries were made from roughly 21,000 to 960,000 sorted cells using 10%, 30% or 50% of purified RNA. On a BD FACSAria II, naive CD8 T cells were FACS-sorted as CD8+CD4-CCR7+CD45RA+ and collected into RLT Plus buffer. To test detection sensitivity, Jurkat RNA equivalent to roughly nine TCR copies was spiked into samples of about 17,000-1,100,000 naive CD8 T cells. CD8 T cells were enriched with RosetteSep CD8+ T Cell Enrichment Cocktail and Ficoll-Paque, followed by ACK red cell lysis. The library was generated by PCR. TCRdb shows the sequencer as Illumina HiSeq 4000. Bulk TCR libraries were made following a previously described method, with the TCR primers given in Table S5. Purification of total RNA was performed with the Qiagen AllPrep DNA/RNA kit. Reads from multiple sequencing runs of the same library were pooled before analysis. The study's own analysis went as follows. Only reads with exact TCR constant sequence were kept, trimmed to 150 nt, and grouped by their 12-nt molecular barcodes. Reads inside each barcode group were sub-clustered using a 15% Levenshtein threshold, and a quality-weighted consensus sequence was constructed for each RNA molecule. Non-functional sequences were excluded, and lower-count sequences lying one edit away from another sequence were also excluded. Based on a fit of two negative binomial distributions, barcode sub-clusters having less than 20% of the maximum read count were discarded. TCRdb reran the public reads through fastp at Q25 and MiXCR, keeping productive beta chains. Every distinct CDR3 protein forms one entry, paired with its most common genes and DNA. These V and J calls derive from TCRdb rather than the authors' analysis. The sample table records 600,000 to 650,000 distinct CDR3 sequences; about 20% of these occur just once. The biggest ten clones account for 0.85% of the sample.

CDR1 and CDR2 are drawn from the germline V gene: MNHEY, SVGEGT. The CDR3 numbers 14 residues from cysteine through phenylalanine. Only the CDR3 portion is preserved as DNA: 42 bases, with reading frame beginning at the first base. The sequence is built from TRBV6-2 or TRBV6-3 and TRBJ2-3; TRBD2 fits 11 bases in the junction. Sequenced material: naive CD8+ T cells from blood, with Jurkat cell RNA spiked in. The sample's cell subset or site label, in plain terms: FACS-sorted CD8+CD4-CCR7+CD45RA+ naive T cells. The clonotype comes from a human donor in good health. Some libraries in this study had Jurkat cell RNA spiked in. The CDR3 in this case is CAGSLAGGFDTQYF. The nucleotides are TGTGCCGGCAGTTTAGCGGGGGGGTTTGATACGCAGTATTTT.